The 27 T cell receptor beta chains below all came from one sample that was sequenced in a study of blood T cell repertoires in COVID-19. Libraries were prepared by immunoSEQ multiplex PCR; TCRdb keeps only in-frame clonotypes and omits some of them. This sample yields about 30,000 clones, of which 85% to 90% are seen a single time; approximately 12% belongs to the top ten. Sequences were obtained from peripheral blood. These receptors came from a human donor in a cohort sampled during active COVID-19. The donor label of this sample is uncertain.

The J gene is TRBJ2-7, the V gene TRBV30; D perhaps matches TRBD1 (6 bases). The V gene lost 0 bases and the J gene lost 7 bases, with 7 bases spanning the gap. The germline gives CDR1 GTSNPN, CDR2 SVGIG (reference sequence). The CDR3 consists of 11 residues. The CDR3 reads CAWSVRGEQYF. CDR3 nucleotide sequence: TGTGCCTGGAGTGTCAGGGGAGAGCAGTACTTC.

V usage is TRBV5-1 and J usage is TRBJ1-2; perhaps TRBD1 as D (6 bases). CDR3 length: 14 amino acids. Trimming stripped 3 bases from V and 4 bases from J, with 13 bases between. Germline CDR1 reads SGHRS; CDR2 reads YFSETQ. The CDR3 is CASSSVTGSYGYTF. The DNA of the CDR3 is TGCGCCAGCAGCTCCGTAACAGGGAGCTATGGCTACACCTTC.

This clone was picked up a small number of times. The CDR3 DNA reads TGTGCCAGCAGCTCCACACGGGAAAGAGGCTTGGCGCAGTACTTC. This encodes CASSSTRERGLAQYF. The chain couples TRBV5-5 to TRBJ2-7; TRBD2 might be the D (5 bases). Germline assignment: CDR1 SGHKS and CDR2 YYEKEE (reference sequence). There are 15 residues in the CDR3. The V end lost 3 bases, the J end lost 9 bases, and 22 bases lay between the germline ends.

The chain couples TRBV21-1 to TRBJ1-6; the DNA was not used to check the table's D call, TRBD1. TRBV21-1 is labeled a pseudogene. CDR3 size: 18 residues. The CDR3 bases are TGTGCCAGCACCCCCTGGCAGTCCCCGGGACAGGGGGCTTCACCCCTCCACTTT. It specifies CASTPWQSPGQGASPLHF.

The rearrangement links TRBV5-1 to TRBJ2-7; 10 bases map to TRBD2. V dropped 3 bases and J dropped 4; count of bases not matched to a gene: 4. Germline V CDR1 and CDR2: SGHRS, YFSETQ. The CDR3 totals 14 residues. The CDR3 coding sequence is TGCGCCAGCAGCTCGGGACTAGCGCCTTACGAGCAGTACTTC. It codes for CASSSGLAPYEQYF.

The V and J genes are TRBV11-2 and TRBJ1-4; no clear D. Germline CDR1 SGHAT, CDR2 FQNNGV. The CDR3 extends over 12 amino acids. V shed 1 base and J shed 8 bases, with 5 bases lying between them. The CDR3 loop reads CASSLGYEKLFF. The CDR3 DNA reads as TGTGCCAGCAGCTTAGGCTACGAAAAACTGTTTTTT.

The V call is TRBV10-3, the J call TRBJ2-1; D may be TRBD1 (5 bases). Trimming pared 3 bases from V and 5 bases from J, leaving 11 bases between. CDR3 length: 14 residues. Germline lookup yields CDR1 ENHRY and CDR2 SYGVKD. In nucleotides, the CDR3 is TGTGCCATCAGTGATGAGACAGAAGACAATGAGCAGTTCTTC. It specifies CAISDETEDNEQFF.

V and J are TRBV7-9 and TRBJ2-5; D not certain. The CDR3 has 15 amino acids. The V end lost 5 bases, the J end lost 5 bases, and 18 bases lay between the germline ends. Germline V gene lookup returns CDR1 SEHNR and CDR2 FQNEAQ (reference sequence). Written as DNA, the CDR3 is TGTGCCAGCAGCCCTAAGAGGCGGATTGGGGAGACCCAGTACTTC. Its translation: CASSPKRRIGETQYF. The variable domain in full, with the rest retrieved from reference TRBV7-9 and TRBJ2-5, is DTGVSQNPRHKITKRGQNVTFRCDPISEHNRLYWYRQTLGQGPEFLTYFQNEAQLEKSRLLSDRFSAERPKGSFSTLEIQRTEQGDSAMYLCASSPKRRIGETQYFGPGTRLLVL.

The V and J genes are TRBV19 and TRBJ2-4; the match to TRBD2 covers 7 bases. The CDR3 loop spans 17 amino acids. Germline CDR1 is LNHDA and CDR2 is SQIVND (reference sequence). V was pared by 4 bases and J by 0 bases, with 9 bases of the junction left unmatched. The chain's CDR3 is CASSSLRERLAKNIQYF. As DNA, the CDR3 is TGTGCCAGTAGTAGTTTGCGGGAGAGGTTAGCCAAAAACATTCAGTACTTC.

The chain has TRBV5-4 and TRBJ2-3; the match to TRBD1 covers 11 bases. The V gene's germline CDR1 is SGHNT and CDR2 YYREEE (reference sequence). The V segment lost 4 bases and the J segment 4 bases; nucleotides outside the gene matches: 8. The CDR3 is 16 amino acids. CDR3 loop: CASSALPGQGADTQYF. CDR3 bases: TGTGCCAGCAGCGCACTACCGGGACAGGGGGCAGATACGCAGTATTTT. The whole variable domain, remainder taken from reference TRBV5-4 and TRBJ2-3, is ETGVTQSPTHLIKTRGQQVTLRCSSQSGHNTVSWYQQALGQGPQFIFQYYREEENGRGNFPPRFSGLQFPNYSSELNVNALELDDSALYLCASSALPGQGADTQYFGPGTRLTVL.

This chain links TRBV24-1 with TRBJ1-2, with D tentatively TRBD1 (6 bases). The V end was cut by 4 bases, the J end by 7 bases, with 21 bases between. The CDR3 length is 16 residues. Germline CDR1 KGHDR, CDR2 SFDVKD. CDR3 nucleotide sequence: TGTGCCACCAGTGAAAAACAGGGCATTGGGACGCCTGGCTACACCTTC. Protein sequence: CATSEKQGIGTPGYTF.

The rearrangement links TRBV6-2 or TRBV6-3 to TRBJ2-6; the D is unclear. The CDR3 is 16 residues long. V was pared by 2 bases and J by 0 bases, with 8 bases between. Germline assignment: CDR1 MNHEY and CDR2 SVGEGT. CDR3 nucleotide sequence: TGTGCCAGCAGTTACGTTCCCAGCTCTGGGGCCAACGTCCTGACTTTC. Translated, it gives CASSYVPSSGANVLTF.

This chain links TRBV9 with TRBJ2-3; 13 nucleotides align to TRBD2. CDR1 and CDR2 from the germline V gene are SGDLS and YYNGEE. The CDR3 spans 15 residues. V trimming: 4 bases; J trimming: 4 bases; junction bases outside the gene matches: 3. The CDR3 loop reads CASSRGLAGADTQYF. CDR3 nucleotides: TGTGCCAGCAGCCGAGGACTAGCGGGAGCAGATACGCAGTATTTT.

This clone was seen a few times. The chain combines TRBV6-5 with TRBJ1-4; D perhaps matches TRBD1 (6 bases). The V gene's germline CDR1 is MNHEY and CDR2 SVGAGI. There are 15 residues in the CDR3. V lost 5 bases and J 7 bases, leaving 17 bases between the germline ends. In nucleotides, the CDR3 is TGTGCCAGCAGTCCGCGACAGGCCTACGTTGAAAAACTGTTTTTT. It encodes CASSPRQAYVEKLFF.

The genes are TRBV2 and TRBJ2-5; D is possibly TRBD1 (5 bases). The CDR3 consists of 14 residues. Germline V gene sequence: CDR1 SNHLY, CDR2 FYNNEI. With 10 bases removed from V and 2 bases from J, the gap between germline ends came to 17 bases. The CDR3 sequence: CATKRGQLQETQYF. The CDR3 bases are TGTGCCACTAAAAGGGGTCAGCTTCAAGAGACCCAGTACTTC.

CDR3 region: CASNLEPNTEAFF. CDR3 nucleotide sequence: TGTGCCAGCAATTTAGAACCGAACACTGAAGCTTTCTTT. The chain joins TRBV6-5 to TRBJ1-1; D gene ambiguous. The V gene lost 7 bases and the J gene lost 1 base, with 10 bases spanning the gap. Germline V lookup: CDR1 MNHEY, CDR2 SVGAGI. This CDR3 is built from 13 residues.

The V gene is TRBV2, the J gene TRBJ2-7; tentative D call: TRBD1 (6 bases). There are 12 residues in the CDR3. V lost 2 bases to trimming and J lost 9 bases, with 11 bases between them. Germline CDR1 and CDR2: SNHLY and FYNNEI. CDR3 amino acids: CASSESGAGQYF. CDR3 DNA sequence: TGTGCCAGCAGTGAATCAGGGGCCGGGCAGTACTTC.

The rearrangement uses TRBV7-3 and TRBJ2-1; TRBD2 is a possible D gene (5 bases). CDR1 SGHTA and CDR2 FQGTGA come from the germline V gene. V lost 5 bases, J lost 5 bases, and 10 bases lay in between. There are 13 residues in the CDR3. The CDR3 reads CASSRGLNNEQFF. DNA of the CDR3: TGTGCCAGCAGCAGAGGACTGAACAATGAGCAGTTCTTC.

The rearrangement joins TRBV4-2 to TRBJ2-3; 9 bases are shared with TRBD2. The ends lost 0 bases at V and 5 bases at J; junction bases unmatched: 6. The CDR3 length is 16 residues. The germline V gene has CDR1 LGHNA and CDR2 YNFKEQ. The CDR3 protein is CASSQDQASGKDTQYF. The CDR3, as DNA: TGTGCCAGCAGCCAAGATCAGGCTAGCGGGAAAGATACGCAGTATTTT.

This clone was recorded once. The chain links TRBV2 to TRBJ2-2; the match to TRBD2 covers 7 bases. The germline V gene encodes CDR1 SNHLY and CDR2 FYNNEI. This CDR3 is 13 amino acids long. The ends lost 7 bases at V and 7 bases at J; junction bases unmatched: 6. The CDR3 sequence: CASTTSWDGELFF. Written as DNA, the CDR3 is TGTGCCAGCACGACTAGCTGGGACGGGGAGCTGTTTTTT.

CDR3 protein: CASSLNWGADTQYF. CDR3 coding DNA: TGTGCCAGCAGTTTGAACTGGGGGGCAGATACGCAGTATTTT. The V gene is TRBV27, the J gene TRBJ2-3; maybe TRBD2 (6 bases). The V end was cut by 3 bases, the J end by 4 bases, with 11 bases between. Germline lookup yields CDR1 MNHEY and CDR2 SMNVEV (reference sequence). The CDR3 is 14 residues long.

The chain couples TRBV24-1 to TRBJ2-7; TRBD2 agrees at 12 bases. Trimming took 6 bases from V and 6 from J; bases not matched to a gene: 5. CDR1 and CDR2 from the germline V gene are KGHDR and SFDVKD. The CDR3 spans 14 residues. CDR3 coding DNA: TGTGCCACCAGTCATCCGGGACTAGCGGGCGAGCAGTACTTC. This encodes CATSHPGLAGEQYF.

The CDR3 DNA is TGTGCCAGCAGTTTGAGTAGCGGGAGGGGTGAGACCCAGTACTTC. As protein: CASSLSSGRGETQYF. This chain uses TRBV2 with TRBJ2-5; 11 nucleotides align to TRBD2. The junction had 7 bases not matched to a gene; V was cut back by 5 bases and J by 5 bases. CDR1 and CDR2 (germline): SNHLY, FYNNEI. The CDR3 consists of 15 residues. The full variable domain, with the rest looked up from reference TRBV2 and TRBJ2-5, is EPEVTQTPSHQVTQMGQEVILRCVPISNHLYFYWYRQILGQKVEFLVSFYNNEISEKSEIFDDQFSVERPDGSNFTLKIRSTKLEDSAMYFCASSLSSGRGETQYFGPGTRLLVL.

The chain combines TRBV24-1 with TRBJ1-2, with 7 nucleotides matching TRBD1. V dropped 3 bases and J dropped 4; count of bases not matched to a gene: 16. The germline V gene has CDR1 KGHDR and CDR2 SFDVKD. This CDR3 has 18 residues. For the CDR3, the DNA is TGTGCCACCAGTGATGGCTTTGGAGGAGGGGGCGAAACCTATGGCTACACCTTC. Translating gives CATSDGFGGGGETYGYTF.

A remark on this clone: Other DNA sequences of this sample code for an identical CDR3. The V gene is TRBV7-2, the J gene TRBJ2-3; the D is unclear. This CDR3 is 12 amino acids long. Trimming removed 1 base from V and 6 bases from J, with 5 bases in between. Germline CDR1 and CDR2: SGHTA and FQGNSA. The CDR3 sequence is CASSLGRDTQYF. CDR3 sequence (DNA): TGTGCCAGCAGCTTAGGGCGGGATACGCAGTATTTT.

V is TRBV14 and J is TRBJ2-5; possible D gene TRBD1, 5 bases. The CDR3 is 15 residues long. The germline V gene encodes CDR1 SGHDN and CDR2 FVKESK. CDR3 bases: TGTGTTTCTTTTGCCCCCGGGCCAAGGGGAGAGACCCAGTACTTC. Protein: CVSFAPGPRGETQYF.

V gene TRBV10-3 combines with J gene TRBJ2-5, with D maybe TRBD1 (6 bases). Trimming stripped 0 bases from V and 5 bases from J, with 10 bases between. Germline V gene data show CDR1 as ENHRY and CDR2 as SYGVKD. The CDR3 has 14 amino acids. CDR3 in amino acids: CAISESRTDETQYF. The CDR3 bases are TGTGCCATCAGTGAGTCGAGGACAGACGAGACCCAGTACTTC.